The 3 T cell receptor beta chains below all came from one sample that was sequenced in a study of blood T cells in healthy people across ages. The authors ran a second PCR of about 7 to 11 cycles using a sample-barcoded 5' primer and a J-beta primer mix. Via MiXCR, TCRdb re-called the 5' RACE reads, giving one row per CDR3 protein. The sample lists 650,000 to 700,000 distinct CDR3 sequences, over 40% occurring once. Sequencing input: blood. The receptors here all came from a woman older than 75 in good health.

The chain combines TRBV25-1 with TRBJ2-1, with 7 bases fitting TRBD2. V shed 4 bases, J shed 5 bases, and the junction held 5 bases outside the gene matches. CDR3 size: 14 residues. Germline assignment: CDR1 MGHDK and CDR2 SYGVNS. The CDR3 DNA reads TGTGCCAGCAGTGGGGGAGGGGACCACAATGAGCAGTTCTTC. Its translation is CASSGGGDHNEQFF.

In the case of this clonotype: A much larger clone lies one base from this, so it may be a read error. The chain recombines TRBV7-3 with TRBJ2-3, with a possible D match to TRBD2 (5 bases). The CDR3 sequence is 17 residues long. Germline values: CDR1 SGHTA, CDR2 FQGTGA. Here the CDR3 reads CASSRGLYLSSTETQYF. The CDR3 bases are TGTGCCAGCAGCCGAGGACTCTATCTATCTAGCACAGAGACGCAGTATTTT.

This clonotype has only a few counts. The gene calls are TRBV3-1 and TRBJ2-3; the D gene is possibly TRBD2 (6 bases). Trimming pared 1 base from V and 1 base from J, leaving 15 bases between. The germline CDR1 and CDR2 sequences are LGHDT and YNNKEL (reference sequence). The CDR3 spans 17 residues. This chain's CDR3 is CASSQAWREVGTDTQYF. In nucleotides, the CDR3 is TGTGCCAGCAGCCAAGCCTGGAGGGAGGTCGGCACAGATACGCAGTATTTT.